What follows is one T cell receptor beta chain and its context. No antigen is known for it. RNA extraction was followed by reverse transcription into cDNA, which acted as the sequencing template. The protocol was immunoSEQ multiplex PCR, while the TCRdb copy is restricted to in-frame clones and leaves out a portion. The sample comprises around 210,000 clones, over 60% of which are singletons, and 4% to 4.5% rests with the top ten. The entry originates in a study of CD8+ T cells in alopecia areata. Across the whole study: Tofacitinib was taken orally by treated patients, and the dose was 5 to 10 mg twice daily. Notes on the study in general: A great number of expanded lesional clones endured in scalp and blood during tofacitinib. Tofacitinib significantly lowered scalp clonality and expanded CD8+ clones among the top 100.

Treatment noted: oral pan-JAK inhibitor, 5-10 mg twice daily. The CDR3 extends over 16 amino acids. V was pared by 1 base and J by 2 bases, with 7 bases of the junction left unmatched. Germline assignment: CDR1 SQVTM and CDR2 ANQGSEA. The source of this sequence is a human donor with alopecia areata. This rearrangement joins TRBV29-1 to TRBJ1-2; TRBD1 aligns across 10 bases. Sequencing used CD4+ T cells sorted from blood, obtained at week 4, from a patient treated with tofacitinib. The CDR3: CSVEGPRQGANYGYTF. CDR3 coding DNA: TGCAGCGTTGAAGGCCCTCGACAGGGGGCAAACTATGGCTACACCTTC.